Listed below are T cell receptor beta chains from one sample, sequenced in a study of blood T cell repertoires in COVID-19. Using immunoSEQ multiplex PCR, the repertoire was profiled, and TCRdb retains in-frame clones only, with some absent. The sample comprises over 200,000 clones, approximately 78% of which are singletons, and approximately 9.2% rests with the top ten. What was sequenced was PBMCs or T cells enriched from blood (not recorded which). These receptors were obtained from a man aged 35-49 years who had recovered from COVID-19. Both conserved end residues are part of each CDR3. The order of the fields is J gene, D gene, V gene, clone size, CDR3 DNA, CDR3 protein. D genes are given only for firm matches. Only some rows state a clone size, as once, few, many or a class for expanded clones.

j_gene: TRBJ1-1; d_gene: -; v_gene: TRBV3-1/TRBV3-2; abundance: -; CDR3nt: TGTGCCAGCAGCCAAGGAAAGGGGTGGACCACTGAAGCTTTCTTT; CDR3aa: CASSQGKGWTTEAFF
j_gene: TRBJ1-5; d_gene: -; v_gene: TRBV30; abundance: few; CDR3nt: TGTGCCTGGAGTGAACAGAGTCATCAGCCCCAGCATTTT; CDR3aa: CAWSEQSHQPQHF
j_gene: TRBJ2-1; d_gene: TRBD2; v_gene: TRBV6-5; abundance: -; CDR3nt: TGTGCCAGCATAACGGGGGGGCCGCGGGATGAGCAGTTCTTC; CDR3aa: CASITGGPRDEQFF
j_gene: TRBJ1-5; d_gene: -; v_gene: TRBV6-1; abundance: -; CDR3nt: TGTGCCAGCAGTGAGGAGGCGATAAGTCAGCCCCAGCATTTT; CDR3aa: CASSEEAISQPQHF
j_gene: TRBJ1-5; d_gene: -; v_gene: TRBV10-2; abundance: -; CDR3nt: TGCGCCAGCAGTTTTACGGACAGCCCCAAGGGGCCCCAGCATTTT; CDR3aa: CASSFTDSPKGPQHF
j_gene: TRBJ1-3; d_gene: -; v_gene: TRBV3-1/TRBV3-2; abundance: -; CDR3nt: TGTGCCAGCAGCCAGAGAGGCGCTGGAAACACCATATATTTT; CDR3aa: CASSQRGAGNTIYF
j_gene: TRBJ2-1; d_gene: -; v_gene: TRBV12-5; abundance: -; CDR3nt: TGTGCTAGTGGCACCTCTCGCGGTGGAGTTAACTACTACAATGAGCAGTTCTTC; CDR3aa: CASGTSRGGVNYYNEQFF
j_gene: TRBJ2-1; d_gene: -; v_gene: TRBV9; abundance: -; CDR3nt: TGTGCCAGCAGCCCCACATTTAACAATGAGCAGTTCTTC; CDR3aa: CASSPTFNNEQFF
j_gene: TRBJ2-1; d_gene: TRBD1; v_gene: TRBV11-3; abundance: once; CDR3nt: TGTGCCAGCAGCCCAGCTGGGACAGGGAACAATGAGCAGTTCTTC; CDR3aa: CASSPAGTGNNEQFF
j_gene: TRBJ1-5; d_gene: TRBD1; v_gene: TRBV4-2; abundance: -; CDR3nt: TGTGCCAGCAGCCAACAGGGGGCCACCAATCAGCCCCAGCATTTT; CDR3aa: CASSQQGATNQPQHF
j_gene: TRBJ1-2; d_gene: -; v_gene: TRBV2; abundance: -; CDR3nt: TGTGCCAGCAGTGAGGGCCTCTCAGCTAACTATGGCTACACCTTC; CDR3aa: CASSEGLSANYGYTF
j_gene: TRBJ2-5; d_gene: TRBD1; v_gene: TRBV5-1; abundance: -; CDR3nt: TGCGCCAGCAGCTTGTGGGGACAGGGGCAAGAGACCCAGTACTTC; CDR3aa: CASSLWGQGQETQYF
j_gene: TRBJ2-7; d_gene: TRBD2; v_gene: TRBV30; abundance: few; CDR3nt: TGTGCCTGGACCCTCTCGGCGGGAGTGGGCGAGCAGTACTTC; CDR3aa: CAWTLSAGVGEQYF
j_gene: TRBJ2-1; d_gene: -; v_gene: TRBV5-1; abundance: -; CDR3nt: TGCGCCAGCAGCTTGCCAGGGATTGACAATGAGCAGTTCTTC; CDR3aa: CASSLPGIDNEQFF
j_gene: TRBJ2-2; d_gene: -; v_gene: TRBV15; abundance: -; CDR3nt: TGTGCCACCAGCAGAGAGGGAGGTCGGACCGGGGAGCTGTTTTTT; CDR3aa: CATSREGGRTGELFF
j_gene: TRBJ1-2; d_gene: TRBD1; v_gene: TRBV6-5; abundance: -; CDR3nt: TGTGCCAGCAGACCGACAGGGGGGCACTATGGCTACACCTTC; CDR3aa: CASRPTGGHYGYTF
j_gene: TRBJ2-6; d_gene: TRBD2; v_gene: TRBV5-1; abundance: -; CDR3nt: TGCGCCAGCAGCTTGGCCCCAGCGGGAGGCGCTGGGGCCAACGTCCTGACTTTC; CDR3aa: CASSLAPAGGAGANVLTF
j_gene: TRBJ2-1; d_gene: -; v_gene: TRBV7-9; abundance: -; CDR3nt: TGTGCCAGCAGCTCAGACCGCAAACTAATACAGGGCCGTGAGCAGTTCTTC; CDR3aa: CASSSDRKLIQGREQFF
j_gene: TRBJ1-1; d_gene: -; v_gene: TRBV18; abundance: -; CDR3nt: TGTGCCAGCTCACTGCCGGGCGGGTCGAACACTGAAGCTTTCTTT; CDR3aa: CASSLPGGSNTEAFF
j_gene: TRBJ2-2; d_gene: TRBD2; v_gene: TRBV7-8; abundance: -; CDR3nt: TGTGCCAGCAGCTTAGACGGGACTAGCGGCGGGGCCGGGGAGCTGTTTTTT; CDR3aa: CASSLDGTSGGAGELFF
j_gene: TRBJ2-1; d_gene: TRBD2; v_gene: TRBV20-1; abundance: -; CDR3nt: TGCAGTGCTAGTAATCTAGCGGGGTACAATGAGCAGTTCTTC; CDR3aa: CSASNLAGYNEQFF
j_gene: TRBJ1-1; d_gene: -; v_gene: TRBV5-1; abundance: -; CDR3nt: TGCGCCAGCAGCTTGGGTACGGTGAACACTGAAGCTTTCTTT; CDR3aa: CASSLGTVNTEAFF
j_gene: TRBJ2-5; d_gene: -; v_gene: TRBV28; abundance: -; CDR3nt: TGTGCCAGCAGCGCTAAGATGACCCAGTACTTC; CDR3aa: CASSAKMTQYF
j_gene: TRBJ1-1; d_gene: -; v_gene: TRBV4-1; abundance: -; CDR3nt: TGCGCCAGCAAAAACAGGGCATTGGGTACTGAAGCTTTCTTT; CDR3aa: CASKNRALGTEAFF
j_gene: TRBJ1-3; d_gene: -; v_gene: TRBV5-1; abundance: -; CDR3nt: TGCGCCAGCAGCGAAGGCGGGGTTGGAAACACCATATATTTT; CDR3aa: CASSEGGVGNTIYF
j_gene: TRBJ1-6; d_gene: TRBD1; v_gene: TRBV18; abundance: few; CDR3nt: TGTGCCAGCCAAGACGGGAGGGGGCAGCCCCTCCACTTT; CDR3aa: CASQDGRGQPLHF
j_gene: TRBJ2-7; d_gene: TRBD2; v_gene: TRBV2; abundance: -; CDR3nt: TGTGCCAGCGGGGTAGGCGCCGGACTAGCGGATTACGAGCAGTACTTC; CDR3aa: CASGVGAGLADYEQYF
j_gene: TRBJ1-1; d_gene: -; v_gene: TRBV29-1; abundance: -; CDR3nt: TGCAGCGGGGGACTCGGGGGATTTGAAGCTTTCTTT; CDR3aa: CSGGLGGFEAFF
j_gene: TRBJ2-5; d_gene: TRBD1; v_gene: TRBV30; abundance: -; CDR3nt: TGTGCCTGGAGCCGAGGAGGACAGGGGGCCAGAGAGACCCAGTACTTC; CDR3aa: CAWSRGGQGARETQYF
j_gene: TRBJ1-1; d_gene: -; v_gene: TRBV11-2; abundance: -; CDR3nt: TGTGCCAGCAGCTTACCCCCGGCCCGGGGAAGTGAAGCTTTCTTT; CDR3aa: CASSLPPARGSEAFF
j_gene: TRBJ1-2; d_gene: TRBD1; v_gene: TRBV5-1; abundance: -; CDR3nt: TGCGCCAGCAGCGATCTACAGGGGACGGTTGGCTACACCTTC; CDR3aa: CASSDLQGTVGYTF
j_gene: TRBJ1-1; d_gene: TRBD1; v_gene: TRBV14; abundance: medium-sized; CDR3nt: TGTGCCAGCAGCCCTGGGACAGATGAAGCTTTCTTT; CDR3aa: CASSPGTDEAFF
j_gene: TRBJ1-1; d_gene: -; v_gene: TRBV15; abundance: -; CDR3nt: TGTGCCACCAGACAGATAATGGACACTGAAGCTTTCTTT; CDR3aa: CATRQIMDTEAFF
j_gene: TRBJ2-7; d_gene: -; v_gene: TRBV5-1; abundance: -; CDR3nt: TGCGCCAGCAGCTTAGAGGGGGATATCTACGAGCAGTACTTC; CDR3aa: CASSLEGDIYEQYF
j_gene: TRBJ1-2; d_gene: TRBD1; v_gene: TRBV27; abundance: -; CDR3nt: TGTGCCACGGCAACAGGGGGCGCGTTCTATGGCTACACCTTC; CDR3aa: CATATGGAFYGYTF
j_gene: TRBJ2-3; d_gene: -; v_gene: TRBV19; abundance: once; CDR3nt: TGTGCCAGTAGTATTGGGGCCCTCGACCTCGAATTT; CDR3aa: CASSIGALDLEF
j_gene: TRBJ2-3; d_gene: TRBD1; v_gene: TRBV18; abundance: -; CDR3nt: TGTGCCAGTCACAGGGGGGACCTCACAGATACGCAGTATTTT; CDR3aa: CASHRGDLTDTQYF
j_gene: TRBJ2-3; d_gene: TRBD1; v_gene: TRBV24-1; abundance: once; CDR3nt: TGTGCCACCAGTGTGGGGACAGGGGGAACAGATACGCAGTATTTT; CDR3aa: CATSVGTGGTDTQYF
j_gene: TRBJ1-6; d_gene: -; v_gene: TRBV19; abundance: -; CDR3nt: TGTGCCAGTAGTTGGAGGAGGGCTAATTCACCCCTCCACTTT; CDR3aa: CASSWRRANSPLHF
j_gene: TRBJ2-7; d_gene: -; v_gene: TRBV9; abundance: few; CDR3nt: TGTGCCAGCAGCGCCTCAGGGGTAAACGAGCAGTACTTC; CDR3aa: CASSASGVNEQYF
j_gene: TRBJ2-7; d_gene: -; v_gene: TRBV19; abundance: -; CDR3nt: TGTGCCAGTAGTATGTCTATAGGACAGACTTCCTACGAGCAGTACTTC; CDR3aa: CASSMSIGQTSYEQYF
j_gene: TRBJ1-5; d_gene: TRBD1; v_gene: TRBV7-8; abundance: -; CDR3nt: TGTGCCAGCAGCCAGCAAGGGGGCAGCAATCAGCCCCAGCATTTT; CDR3aa: CASSQQGGSNQPQHF
j_gene: TRBJ2-1; d_gene: TRBD2; v_gene: TRBV4-2; abundance: -; CDR3nt: TGTGCCAGCAGCCGAATAGCGGGAACCTCCTACAATGAGCAGTTCTTC; CDR3aa: CASSRIAGTSYNEQFF
j_gene: TRBJ1-1; d_gene: TRBD1; v_gene: TRBV6-5; abundance: -; CDR3nt: TGTGCCAGCAGTCGAACGACAGGGCGCGAAGCTTTCTTT; CDR3aa: CASSRTTGREAFF
j_gene: TRBJ1-1; d_gene: -; v_gene: TRBV7-6; abundance: few; CDR3nt: TGTGCCAGCAGCCCGAGGGCGGGCCAGAACACTGAAGCTTTCTTT; CDR3aa: CASSPRAGQNTEAFF
j_gene: TRBJ2-1; d_gene: -; v_gene: TRBV27; abundance: -; CDR3nt: TGTGCCAGCAGCATCCTTTCGGGCTCCTACAATGAGCAGTTCTTC; CDR3aa: CASSILSGSYNEQFF
j_gene: TRBJ2-5; d_gene: -; v_gene: TRBV12-3/TRBV12-4; abundance: -; CDR3nt: TGTGCCAGCAGGTCACAGGGTAAGGAGACCCAGTACTTC; CDR3aa: CASRSQGKETQYF
j_gene: TRBJ1-1; d_gene: -; v_gene: TRBV5-1; abundance: -; CDR3nt: TGCGCCAGCAGGAGTTCGGGGGACGCTGAAGCTTTCTTT; CDR3aa: CASRSSGDAEAFF
j_gene: TRBJ1-2; d_gene: -; v_gene: TRBV6-5; abundance: -; CDR3nt: TGTGCCAGCAGGACAAGCATGCAAGGCTACACCTTC; CDR3aa: CASRTSMQGYTF
j_gene: TRBJ1-3; d_gene: -; v_gene: TRBV9; abundance: -; CDR3nt: TGTGCCAGCAGCGTAGAAGGGGTATCTGGAAACACCATATATTTT; CDR3aa: CASSVEGVSGNTIYF
j_gene: TRBJ2-2; d_gene: -; v_gene: TRBV19; abundance: -; CDR3nt: TGTGCCAGTAGCGTCGCTTTGACTAACACCGGGGAGCTGTTTTTT; CDR3aa: CASSVALTNTGELFF
j_gene: TRBJ2-3; d_gene: -; v_gene: TRBV24-1; abundance: once; CDR3nt: TGTGCCACCAGGGAGGGGAGCGCAGATACGCAGTATTTT; CDR3aa: CATREGSADTQYF
j_gene: TRBJ2-7; d_gene: TRBD1; v_gene: TRBV9; abundance: -; CDR3nt: TGTGCCAGCAGCGGACAGGGGATTACCTACGAGCAGTACTTC; CDR3aa: CASSGQGITYEQYF
j_gene: TRBJ1-2; d_gene: TRBD1; v_gene: TRBV28; abundance: -; CDR3nt: TGTGCCAGCAGGAGGACAGGGGGCGGCTACACCTTC; CDR3aa: CASRRTGGGYTF
j_gene: TRBJ2-2; d_gene: TRBD2; v_gene: TRBV28; abundance: few; CDR3nt: TGTGCCAGCAGTTTATCGGGAGGGGTCAACACCGGGGAGCTGTTTTTT; CDR3aa: CASSLSGGVNTGELFF
j_gene: TRBJ2-3; d_gene: TRBD2; v_gene: TRBV15; abundance: -; CDR3nt: TGTGCCACAGGTAGCGGGGGGGCCCGGGATACGCAGTATTTT; CDR3aa: CATGSGGARDTQYF
j_gene: TRBJ2-7; d_gene: -; v_gene: TRBV7-9; abundance: medium-sized; CDR3nt: TGTGCCAGCAGCCCCGAGAGCTCCCACGAGCAGTACTTC; CDR3aa: CASSPESSHEQYF
j_gene: TRBJ2-1; d_gene: -; v_gene: TRBV5-1; abundance: once; CDR3nt: TGCGCCAGCAGCTTGGGGGCGGGGTACAATGAGCAGTTCTTC; CDR3aa: CASSLGAGYNEQFF
j_gene: TRBJ2-7; d_gene: -; v_gene: TRBV27; abundance: -; CDR3nt: TGTGCCAGCAGTTTGGCCGGGAGCCCAAGGGAGCAGTACTTC; CDR3aa: CASSLAGSPREQYF